This T cell receptor beta chain was sequenced for a study of cytomegalovirus exposure and HLA in healthy donors. Germline assignment: CDR1 SNHLY and CDR2 FYNNEI. The length of the CDR3 is 14 residues. V lost 7 bases and J lost 7; bases outside the gene matches: 9. PCR involved 60 Vbeta and 13 Jbeta primers. The method was immunoSEQ multiplex PCR; TCRdb's version includes in-frame clones alone and lacks a portion of them. This sample has approximately 170,000 clones, with 85% found just once. Specimen: PBMCs. This TCR was recovered from a boy between 2 and 10 years old in good health and CMV-seronegative. J is TRBJ1-4 and V is TRBV2, with 7 nucleotides matching TRBD1. The CDR3 here is CASIRQGPFEKLFF. DNA for the CDR3: TGTGCCAGCATTAGACAGGGTCCTTTTGAAAAACTGTTTTTT.